What follows are 29 T cell receptor beta chains derived from one specimen sequenced in a study of control samples from healthy donors and cancer patients. Here immunoSEQ multiplex PCR was the method, and the copy in TCRdb shows in-frame clones only, minus some. The sample yields 150,000 to 200,000 clones, roughly 89% seen once. Sequencing was performed on blood. The receptor source for this set is a man younger than 45 in good health.

The CDR3 is CASSVDLGDRTEQFF. The CDR3 coding sequence is TGTGCCAGCAGCGTAGATCTCGGGGACAGAACTGAGCAGTTCTTC. This chain connects TRBV9 to TRBJ2-1, with 7 bases matching TRBD1. The CDR3 spans 15 residues. V shed 0 bases, J shed 9 bases, and the junction held 9 bases outside the gene matches. From germline, CDR1 is SGDLS and CDR2 YYNGEE.

The chain employs TRBV3-1 (or the pseudogene TRBV3-2) and TRBJ2-1; 8 positions match TRBD2. In germline, CDR1 is LGHDT, CDR2 YNNKEL (reference sequence). V gave up 1 base and J gave up 8 bases; unmatched junction bases: 10. CDR3 length: 16 amino acids. CDR3 sequence: CASSQGTSRRVDEQFF. CDR3 bases: TGTGCCAGCAGCCAAGGGACTAGCAGGAGGGTCGATGAGCAGTTCTTC.

This clone came up once. The J gene is TRBJ1-1, the V gene TRBV7-6, with 7 bases identical to TRBD1. Germline CDR1 is SGHVS and CDR2 is FNYEAQ. With V trimmed by 5 bases and J by 4 bases, 10 bases remained unmatched. The CDR3 totals 15 residues. Here the CDR3 DNA reads TGTGCCAGCAGCGCGCCCGGAGGGGGCATCACTGAAGCTTTCTTT. Translation: CASSAPGGGITEAFF.

The V call is TRBV28, the J call TRBJ2-7; 10 bases map to TRBD1. The V and J ends lost 7 bases and 4 bases, in that order; junction bases with no gene match: 4. The CDR3 is 13 amino acids. Per the germline V gene, CDR1 is MDHEN and CDR2 is SYDVKM. The CDR3 region is CASKTGGRYEQYF. The CDR3 nucleotides read TGTGCCAGCAAGACAGGGGGCCGGTACGAGCAGTACTTC. Variable domain in full (rest from reference TRBV28 and TRBJ2-7): DVKVTQSSRYLVKRTGEKVFLECVQDMDHENMFWYRQDPGLGLRLIYFSYDVKMKEKGDIPEGYSVSREKKERFSLILESASTNQTSMYLCASKTGGRYEQYFGPGTRLTVT.

The chain combines TRBV28 with TRBJ1-2, with D perhaps matching TRBD1 (5 bases). The V and J ends lost 8 bases and 10 bases respectively, with 20 bases between them. This CDR3 has 13 amino acids. Germline CDR1 MDHEN, CDR2 SYDVKM. This CDR3 is CASSRGWEGAYTF. CDR3 nucleotides: TGTGCCAGCTCAAGGGGATGGGAGGGTGCCTACACCTTC.

The chain has TRBV29-1 and TRBJ1-2, with D hard to call. V was cut by 5 bases and J by 9 bases, with 4 bases left in between. Germline assignment: CDR1 SQVTM and CDR2 ANQGSEA. The CDR3 loop spans 8 amino acids. CDR3 protein: CSVSSYTF. The CDR3 DNA follows: TGCAGCGTTTCAAGCTACACCTTC.

The chain uses TRBV3-1 (or the pseudogene TRBV3-2) and TRBJ2-1, with TRBD2 matching over 8 bases. CDR3 length: 16 amino acids. The germline V gene encodes CDR1 LGHDT and CDR2 YNNKEL (reference sequence). Losses at the gene ends were 3 bases for V and 1 base for J; bases not matched to a gene: 5. The DNA of the CDR3 is TGTGCCAGCAGCCATGCGGGCGGGGGGTCCTACAATGAGCAGTTCTTC. Translating it yields CASSHAGGGSYNEQFF.

The rearrangement uses TRBV24-1 and TRBJ1-6; perhaps TRBD1 as D (5 bases). This CDR3 has 12 amino acids. V was cut by 5 bases and J by 8 bases, with 6 bases left in between. The germline V gene encodes CDR1 KGHDR and CDR2 SFDVKD. The CDR3 region has the DNA TGTGCCACCAGTGCGGGGGATTCACCCCTCCACTTT. This codes for CATSAGDSPLHF.

This clone was seen once. This chain uses TRBV5-5 with TRBJ2-5; D gene unclear. Trimming left V 1 base short and J 1 base short, with 11 bases between. Germline V gene sequence: CDR1 SGHKS, CDR2 YYEKEE (reference sequence). The CDR3 contains 15 residues. CDR3 sequence reads: CASSLSTALQETQYF. DNA for the CDR3: TGTGCCAGCAGCTTGTCAACAGCACTCCAAGAGACCCAGTACTTC.

This chain links TRBV19 with TRBJ2-1; TRBD2 matches at 10 bases. The V gene end was trimmed by 7 bases and the J gene end by 2 bases; junction bases not matched to a gene: 14. The CDR3 has 18 residues. The germline V gene encodes CDR1 LNHDA and CDR2 SQIVND (reference sequence). CDR3 sequence (DNA): TGTGCCAGTACCCTAAGCCCCCCTAGCGGGAGAACCTACAATGAGCAGTTCTTC. This encodes CASTLSPPSGRTYNEQFF.

The chain couples TRBV7-3 to TRBJ1-1; no firm D call. V was pared by 1 base and J by 0 bases, with 9 bases between. The CDR3 totals 15 residues. Germline V gene lookup returns CDR1 SGHTA and CDR2 FQGTGA. The CDR3 reads CASSLRAGMNTEAFF. CDR3 DNA: TGTGCCAGCAGCTTAAGGGCTGGGATGAACACTGAAGCTTTCTTT.

The V and J genes are TRBV11-2 and TRBJ2-7; possibly TRBD2 for D (6 bases). The CDR3 loop spans 12 amino acids. V was cut by 4 bases and J by 4 bases, with 8 bases left in between. The germline V gene has CDR1 SGHAT and CDR2 FQNNGV. CDR3 DNA sequence: TGTGCCAGCAGCTGGGGGGTGTACGAGCAGTACTTC. It codes for CASSWGVYEQYF.

The chain combines TRBV5-1 with TRBJ2-3; D may be TRBD2 (6 bases). The CDR3 loop spans 16 amino acids. Germline V gene data show CDR1 as SGHRS and CDR2 as YFSETQ. Trimming pared 4 bases from V and 4 bases from J, leaving 19 bases between. CDR3 loop: CASSGGTYFAADTQYF. The CDR3 bases are TGCGCCAGCAGCGGGGGGACTTACTTCGCGGCAGATACGCAGTATTTT.

CDR3: CASSQDPAGASYNEQFF. Here the CDR3 DNA reads TGTGCCAGCAGCCAAGATCCAGCGGGAGCCTCCTACAATGAGCAGTTCTTC. The chain joins TRBV4-2 to TRBJ2-1, with 8 bases that match TRBD2. CDR1 LGHNA and CDR2 YNFKEQ come from the germline V gene. The junction had 4 bases not matched to a gene; V was cut back by 0 bases and J by 0 bases. CDR3 length equals 17 residues.

The genes are TRBV6-5 and TRBJ2-4; maybe TRBD2 (6 bases). CDR3 size: 16 residues. Germline CDR1 is MNHEY and CDR2 is SVGAGI. Trimming left V 0 bases short and J 0 bases short, with 9 bases between. CDR3 DNA: TGTGCCAGCAGTTACTCGAAACTAGCAGCCAAAAACATTCAGTACTTC. This encodes CASSYSKLAAKNIQYF.

The chain combines TRBV4-3 with TRBJ2-1, with no clear D. The CDR3 runs to 13 residues. Germline V gene sequence: CDR1 LGHNA, CDR2 YSLEER. Between the trimmed V and J ends, which lost 3 bases and 8 bases, there was a span of 11 bases. This CDR3 is CASSQDKGDEQFF. CDR3 DNA sequence: TGCGCCAGCAGCCAGGATAAGGGCGATGAGCAGTTCTTC.

This chain links TRBV3-1 (or the pseudogene TRBV3-2) with TRBJ1-1; D ambiguous. Germline V gene sequence: CDR1 LGHDT, CDR2 YNNKEL (reference sequence). This CDR3 region has 14 residues. The germline V and J ends were trimmed by 3 bases and 0 bases, with 8 bases remaining between them. The CDR3 nucleotides are TGTGCCAGCAGCCACGGCGATATGAACACTGAAGCTTTCTTT. It translates to CASSHGDMNTEAFF.

This clone was seen once. V is TRBV5-6 and J is TRBJ2-3; no clear D. This CDR3 has 13 amino acids. Trimming cost V 4 bases and J 9 bases, with 15 bases left between them. Germline lookup yields CDR1 SGHDT and CDR2 YYEEEE. In DNA, the CDR3 is TGTGCCAGCAGCCCCCGGCACGCTCAAACGCAGTATTTT. It codes for CASSPRHAQTQYF. The entire variable domain, with the rest obtained from reference TRBV5-6 and TRBJ2-3, is as follows: DAGVTQSPTHLIKTRGQQVTLRCSPKSGHDTVSWYQQALGQGPQFIFQYYEEEERQRGNFPDRFSGHQFPNYSSELNVNALLLGDSALYLCASSPRHAQTQYFGPGTRLTVL.

J is TRBJ2-1 and V is TRBV27, with TRBD1 identical over 7 bases. From germline, CDR1 is MNHEY and CDR2 SMNVEV (reference sequence). Trimming cost V 4 bases and J 0 bases; bases outside gene matches: 6. The CDR3 contains 16 residues. The CDR3: CASSWDSLSSYNEQFF. In DNA, the CDR3 is TGTGCCAGCAGTTGGGACAGTCTGAGCTCCTACAATGAGCAGTTCTTC.

This clone appeared once. The chain has TRBV7-2 and TRBJ2-6; D perhaps matches TRBD1 (6 bases). The CDR3 covers 18 residues. Per germline, CDR1 SGHTA and CDR2 FQGNSA. V was shortened by 0 bases and J by 3 bases, with 15 bases between the two germline ends. This CDR3 is CASSLALAGAGGANVLTF. The CDR3 nucleotides are TGTGCCAGCAGCTTAGCCCTAGCAGGGGCTGGTGGGGCCAACGTCCTGACTTTC.

The chain links TRBV5-1 to TRBJ1-4; possible D gene TRBD1, 5 bases. Germline CDR1 and CDR2: SGHRS and YFSETQ. CDR3 length: 14 amino acids. V dropped 5 bases and J dropped 6 bases, with 14 bases sitting between them. The CDR3: CASRGHGGDEKLFF. The CDR3 DNA reads as TGCGCCAGCAGAGGTCACGGGGGGGATGAAAAACTGTTTTTT.

V is TRBV7-2 and J is TRBJ2-3, with 14 bases fitting TRBD2. Per germline, CDR1 SGHTA and CDR2 FQGNSA. With V trimmed by 5 bases and J by 0 bases, 7 bases remained unmatched. The CDR3 covers 18 residues. The CDR3 protein is CASSKRTSGGSSTDTQYF. CDR3 coding DNA: TGTGCCAGCAGCAAGCGGACTAGCGGGGGGTCTAGCACAGATACGCAGTATTTT. The full variable domain, rest sourced from reference TRBV7-2 and TRBJ2-3, is GAGVSQSPSNKVTEKGKDVELRCDPISGHTALYWYRQSLGQGLEFLIYFQGNSAPDKSGLPSDRFSAERTGGSVSTLTIQRTQQEDSAVYLCASSKRTSGGSSTDTQYFGPGTRLTVL.

This sequence joins TRBV2 and TRBJ1-5; D might be TRBD1 (5 bases). With 2 bases removed from V and 6 bases from J, the gap between germline ends came to 14 bases. Germline V gene data show CDR1 as SNHLY and CDR2 as FYNNEI. There are 15 residues in the CDR3. CDR3 protein: CASSETTRGGQPQHF. The CDR3 DNA follows: TGTGCCAGCAGTGAAACTACGAGGGGAGGTCAGCCCCAGCATTTT.

V gene TRBV9 combines with J gene TRBJ1-4; perhaps TRBD1 as D (6 bases). The germline gives CDR1 SGDLS, CDR2 YYNGEE. The CDR3 contains 13 residues. V lost 4 bases, J lost 8 bases, and 12 bases lay in between. CDR3 DNA: TGTGCCAGCAGCCCTCAAGGGGGGGAAAAACTGTTTTTT. Its protein is CASSPQGGEKLFF.

This clone showed up just once. The V call is TRBV3-1 (or the pseudogene TRBV3-2), the J call TRBJ1-6; D is undetermined. V lost 1 base and J lost 11, with 24 bases in between. The CDR3 runs to 18 residues. Germline V gene lookup returns CDR1 LGHDT and CDR2 YNNKEL (reference sequence). CDR3: CASSQVSGFGEVHPPLHF. The CDR3 nucleotides are TGTGCCAGCAGCCAAGTGTCTGGATTTGGTGAGGTTCATCCACCCCTCCACTTT.

The genes are TRBV12-3 or TRBV12-4 and TRBJ2-1; a weak D match, TRBD2 (5 bases). The CDR3 has 12 amino acids. V lost 7 bases and J lost 6, with 10 bases in between. The chain's CDR3 is CASTPDFNEQFF. For the CDR3, the DNA is TGTGCCAGCACCCCGGACTTCAATGAGCAGTTCTTC.

The chain has TRBV27 and TRBJ1-3, with D hard to call. V was trimmed by 0 bases and J by 3 bases, leaving 12 bases between them. The CDR3 sequence is 16 residues long. Germline lookup yields CDR1 MNHEY and CDR2 SMNVEV (reference sequence). The CDR3 nucleotides are TGTGCCAGCAGTTTATCGAGGCCAGGTGGTGGAAACACCATATATTTT. Translation gives CASSLSRPGGGNTIYF.

The chain employs TRBV15 and TRBJ1-5, with unresolved D. The germline gives CDR1 LNHNV, CDR2 YYDKDF (reference sequence). Trimming cost V 0 bases and J 7 bases, with 10 bases left between them. The CDR3 consists of 14 residues. The CDR3 DNA sequence: TGTGCCACCAGCAGAGAAAATGAGGTGCAGCCCCAGCATTTT. It translates to CATSRENEVQPQHF.

The chain combines TRBV10-3 with TRBJ2-7; D assignment may be TRBD1 or TRBD2 (5 bases each). Looked up from germline, CDR1 is ENHRY and CDR2 is SYGVKD. The CDR3 is 14 amino acids. V lost 6 bases to trimming and J lost 1 base, with 13 bases between them. The CDR3 sequence is CAIRPPGRSYEQYF. The CDR3, as DNA: TGTGCCATCAGACCACCGGGACGATCCTACGAGCAGTACTTC.